Listed below are T cell receptor beta chains from one sample, sequenced in a study of T-cell memory formation after mild COVID-19. Using its own MiXCR run on the 5' RACE reads, TCRdb lists one record per CDR3 protein. The repertoire includes 300,000 to 400,000 distinct CDR3 sequences, 25% to 30% of them detected once, and about 13% sits in the top ten. Sequenced sample: PBMCs or a T cell subset sorted from them (not recorded which). The receptors come from an adult woman who had mild COVID-19 (a few samples of this study predate the infection). Cell type and time point are not known. Both conserved end residues are part of each CDR3. Each record gives: clone size, V gene, J gene, D gene, CDR3 protein, CDR3 DNA. A D gene is named only where the DNA matches it firmly. Clone size is shown for a subset of rows, as once, few, many or a class of expanded clone.

.	TRBV7-2	TRBJ2-1	TRBD2	CASSLPGGGPSQFF	TGTGCCAGCAGCTTACCGGGCGGGGGGCCCTCGCAGTTCTTC
.	TRBV7-9	TRBJ2-3	.	CASSSRYGDTQYF	TGTGCCAGCAGCTCCCGATACGGAGATACGCAGTATTTT
.	TRBV3-1	TRBJ2-5	TRBD2	CASSQGVSGRTQYF	TGTGCCAGCAGCCAAGGCGTTAGCGGGAGGACCCAGTACTTC
once	TRBV7-9	TRBJ2-2	.	CASSFQPGTGELFF	TGTGCCAGCAGCTTTCAACCAGGGACCGGGGAGCTGTTTTTT
.	TRBV24-1	TRBJ2-3	TRBD2	CATRAGTSGTDTQYF	TGTGCCACCAGAGCCGGGACTAGCGGCACAGATACGCAGTATTTT
few	TRBV29-1	TRBJ2-3	.	CSVEEETDTQYF	TGCAGCGTCGAGGAGGAAACGGATACGCAGTATTTT
.	TRBV9	TRBJ1-5	.	CASSASPGAQPQHF	TGTGCCAGCAGCGCCTCCCCGGGGGCTCAGCCCCAGCATTTT
few	TRBV20-1	TRBJ1-2	.	CSARDGRSTGGYTF	TGCAGTGCTAGAGATGGTCGGTCAACGGGGGGCTACACCTTC
many	TRBV12-3/TRBV12-4	TRBJ1-1	.	CASSGTVNTEAFF	TGCGCCAGCAGCGGGACGGTGAACACTGAAGCTTTCTTT
few	TRBV5-6	TRBJ2-1	TRBD2	CASSYLGLGRRNEQFF	TGTGCCAGCAGCTATTTGGGACTAGGGAGAAGGAATGAGCAGTTCTTC
few	TRBV12-3/TRBV12-4	TRBJ1-1	.	CASSLGVSTEAFF	TGTGCCAGCAGTTTAGGGGTATCCACTGAAGCTTTCTTT
.	TRBV12-3/TRBV12-4	TRBJ1-2	.	CASSPLRGTHGYTF	TGTGCCAGCAGCCCTCTCAGGGGAACCCATGGCTACACCTTC
few	TRBV27	TRBJ2-1	.	CASSPGTQVQQFF	TGTGCCAGCAGTCCCGGGACTCAGGTACAGCAGTTCTTC
few	TRBV7-3	TRBJ2-3	.	CASSLSSFPDTQYF	TGTGCCAGCAGCTTGAGTAGCTTCCCAGATACGCAGTATTTT
few	TRBV3-1	TRBJ1-2	.	CATHSGGNGYTF	TGTGCCACCCATTCTGGAGGGAATGGCTACACCTTC
many	TRBV12-3/TRBV12-4	TRBJ2-7	.	CASSLGTGTYEQYF	TGTGCCAGCAGTTTAGGGACTGGGACTTACGAGCAGTACTTC
few	TRBV20-1	TRBJ2-7	TRBD2	CSASHWERDYEQYF	TGCAGTGCCTCCCACTGGGAGCGGGATTACGAGCAGTACTTC
.	TRBV6-5	TRBJ2-1	.	CASSSGTQPYNEQFF	TGTGCCAGCAGTTCCGGGACGCAACCCTACAATGAGCAGTTCTTC
.	TRBV3-1	TRBJ2-3	TRBD1	CASSHNLGTGTDTQYF	TGTGCCAGCAGCCACAATTTGGGGACAGGGACAGATACGCAGTATTTT
few	TRBV5-1	TRBJ2-3	.	CASSPHSDSTDTQYF	TGCGCCAGCAGCCCCCACTCGGATAGCACAGATACGCAGTATTTT
.	TRBV12-3/TRBV12-4	TRBJ2-1	.	CASSHLTYNEQFF	TGTGCCAGCAGCCACCTAACCTACAATGAGCAGTTCTTC
many	TRBV5-1	TRBJ2-7	.	CASSSGNGIYEQYF	TGCGCCAGCAGCTCCGGTAACGGAATCTACGAGCAGTACTTC
few	TRBV2	TRBJ2-5	TRBD1	CASSGERQGSSETQYF	TGTGCCAGCAGTGGGGAGAGACAGGGATCCTCGGAGACCCAGTACTTC
few	TRBV7-8	TRBJ2-1	.	CASKTHGQIYNEQFF	TGTGCCAGCAAAACTCATGGACAGATCTACAATGAGCAGTTCTTC
.	TRBV5-1	TRBJ2-1	TRBD1	CASRQQGNSYNEQFF	TGCGCCAGCAGGCAACAGGGGAACTCCTACAATGAGCAGTTCTTC
few	TRBV9	TRBJ1-1	.	CASSEQLTTEAFF	TGTGCCAGCAGCGAGCAGTTGACCACTGAAGCTTTCTTT
.	TRBV12-3/TRBV12-4	TRBJ1-2	TRBD1	CASSSGQVRGYTF	TGTGCCAGCAGTTCGGGACAGGTGAGGGGCTACACCTTC
few	TRBV7-9	TRBJ2-5	TRBD2	CASSSALAGGQETQYF	TGTGCCAGCAGCTCCGCCCTAGCGGGGGGGCAGGAGACCCAGTACTTC
few	TRBV7-7	TRBJ1-1	.	CASSLLKGEAFF	TGTGCCAGCAGCTTACTAAAAGGGGAAGCTTTCTTT
few	TRBV4-1	TRBJ2-5	.	CASSQHSAGVSLETQYF	TGCGCCAGCAGCCAACACTCGGCAGGTGTTAGTCTGGAGACCCAGTACTTC
few	TRBV24-1	TRBJ2-3	.	CATSDGTGSTDTQYF	TGTGCCACCAGTGATGGGACGGGTAGCACAGATACGCAGTATTTT
.	TRBV20-1	TRBJ1-2	.	CSARGSIYGYTF	TGCAGTGCTAGAGGCAGTATTTATGGCTACACCTTC
.	TRBV3-1	TRBJ1-3	TRBD1	CASSPRGPGNTIYF	TGTGCCAGCAGCCCCAGGGGGCCTGGAAACACCATATATTTT
few	TRBV12-3/TRBV12-4	TRBJ2-1	.	CASIKGGMAEQFF	TGTGCCAGCATTAAAGGAGGAATGGCTGAGCAGTTCTTC
few	TRBV7-8	TRBJ1-5	.	CASSLESRNYQPQHF	TGTGCCAGCAGCTTAGAGAGCCGGAACTATCAGCCCCAGCATTTT
.	TRBV7-9	TRBJ1-1	.	CASSLWPWEGRGATEAFF	TGTGCCAGCAGCTTATGGCCTTGGGAGGGGCGCGGAGCGACTGAAGCTTTCTTT
.	TRBV5-1	TRBJ2-7	TRBD2	CASSLSGGASEQYF	TGCGCCAGCAGCCTAAGCGGGGGGGCCTCCGAGCAGTACTTC
few	TRBV20-1	TRBJ2-3	TRBD1	CSAARDRGADTQYF	TGCAGTGCAGCCCGGGACAGGGGGGCAGATACGCAGTATTTT
few	TRBV7-8	TRBJ2-7	.	CASSFGVYLSYEQYF	TGTGCCAGCAGCTTTGGGGTATACCTCTCCTACGAGCAGTACTTC
.	TRBV2	TRBJ2-7	TRBD1	CASSERGRDYEQYF	TGTGCCAGCAGTGAAAGGGGGCGCGACTACGAGCAGTACTTC
few	TRBV12-3/TRBV12-4	TRBJ2-2	.	CASSLAPGGELFF	TGTGCCAGCAGTTTGGCCCCTGGGGGGGAGCTGTTTTTT
.	TRBV12-3/TRBV12-4	TRBJ1-2	.	CASSISGTVYGYTF	TGTGCCAGCAGTATCTCCGGGACGGTTTATGGCTACACCTTC